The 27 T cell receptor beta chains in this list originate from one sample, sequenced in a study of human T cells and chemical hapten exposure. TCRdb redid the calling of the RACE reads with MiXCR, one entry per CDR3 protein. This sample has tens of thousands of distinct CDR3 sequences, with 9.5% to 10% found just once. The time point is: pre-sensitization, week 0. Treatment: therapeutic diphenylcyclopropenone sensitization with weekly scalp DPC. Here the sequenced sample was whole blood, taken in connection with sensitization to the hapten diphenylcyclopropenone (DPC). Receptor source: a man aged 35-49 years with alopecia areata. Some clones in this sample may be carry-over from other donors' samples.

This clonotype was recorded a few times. CDR3 nucleotide sequence: TGTGCCAGCAGCCAAGACTCGGCGGGAGGGCCAAAGAATGAGCAGTTCTTC. This translates into CASSQDSAGGPKNEQFF. V and J are TRBV4-2 and TRBJ2-1, with 9 bases aligning to TRBD2. Germline CDR1 is LGHNA and CDR2 is YNFKEQ. The length of the CDR3 is 17 residues. With 0 bases clipped from V and 7 bases from J, the junction kept 10 bases outside the gene matches.

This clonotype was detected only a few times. The CDR3 bases are TGTGCCAGCAGCTCTGACAGGGGGCGGACCTACGAGCAGTACTTC. Translated, it gives CASSSDRGRTYEQYF. This rearrangement joins TRBV5-4 to TRBJ2-7; 10 bases match TRBD1. Germline CDR1 and CDR2: SGHNT and YYREEE (reference sequence). The CDR3 sequence is 15 residues long. The V segment lost 3 bases and the J segment 2 bases; nucleotides outside the gene matches: 5.

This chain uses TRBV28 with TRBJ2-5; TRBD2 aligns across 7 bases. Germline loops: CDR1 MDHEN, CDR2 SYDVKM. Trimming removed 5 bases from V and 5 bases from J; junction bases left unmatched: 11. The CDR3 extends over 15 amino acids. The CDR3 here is CASSPSGIRGETQYF. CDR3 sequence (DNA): TGTGCCAGCAGTCCCAGCGGGATTCGGGGGGAGACCCAGTACTTC.

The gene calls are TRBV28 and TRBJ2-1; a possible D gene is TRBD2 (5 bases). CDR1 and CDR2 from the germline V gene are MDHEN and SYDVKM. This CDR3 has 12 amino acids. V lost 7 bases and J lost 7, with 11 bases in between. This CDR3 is CASNLARNEQFF. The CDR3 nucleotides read TGTGCCAGCAATCTAGCCCGAAATGAGCAGTTCTTC. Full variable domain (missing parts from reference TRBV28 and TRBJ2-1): DVKVTQSSRYLVKRTGEKVFLECVQDMDHENMFWYRQDPGLGLRLIYFSYDVKMKEKGDIPEGYSVSREKKERFSLILESASTNQTSMYLCASNLARNEQFFGPGTRLTVL.

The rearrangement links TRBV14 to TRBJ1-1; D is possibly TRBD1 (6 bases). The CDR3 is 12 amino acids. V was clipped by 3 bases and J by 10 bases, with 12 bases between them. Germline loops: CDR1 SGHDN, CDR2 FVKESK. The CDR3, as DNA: TGTGCCAGCAGCCACCCAGGGGCTGGAGCTTTCTTT. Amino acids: CASSHPGAGAFF.

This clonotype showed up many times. CDR3 loop: CAWRYKGRGSYEQYF. The CDR3 coding sequence is TGTGCCTGGAGGTATAAGGGCAGGGGGTCCTACGAGCAGTACTTC. The chain is built from TRBV30 and TRBJ2-7; the match to TRBD1 covers 7 bases. Germline lookup yields CDR1 GTSNPN and CDR2 SVGIG (reference sequence). The CDR3 is 15 amino acids. The V and J ends lost 3 bases and 1 base, in that order; junction bases with no gene match: 9.

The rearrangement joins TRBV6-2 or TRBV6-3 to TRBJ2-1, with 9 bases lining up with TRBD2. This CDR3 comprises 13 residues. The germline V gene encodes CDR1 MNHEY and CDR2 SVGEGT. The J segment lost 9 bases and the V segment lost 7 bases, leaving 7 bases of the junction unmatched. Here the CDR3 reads CASIVAGGGEQFF. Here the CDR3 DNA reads TGTGCCAGCATTGTTGCGGGAGGGGGTGAGCAGTTCTTC.

The CDR3 nucleotides are TGTGCCAGCAGCTTAGGCCGAGTTGGATCACCCCTCCACTTT. Protein sequence: CASSLGRVGSPLHF. The rearrangement uses TRBV7-3 and TRBJ1-6; D gene unclear. The CDR3 runs to 14 residues. Trimming left V 2 bases short and J 10 bases short, with 12 bases between. Germline V lookup: CDR1 SGHTA, CDR2 FQGTGA.

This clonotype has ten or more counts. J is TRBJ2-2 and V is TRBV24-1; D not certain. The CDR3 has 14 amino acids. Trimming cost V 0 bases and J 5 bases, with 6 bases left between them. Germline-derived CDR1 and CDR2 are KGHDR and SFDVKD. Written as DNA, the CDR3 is TGTGCCACCAGTGATTTGGGCGCGACCGGGGAGCTGTTTTTT. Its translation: CATSDLGATGELFF.

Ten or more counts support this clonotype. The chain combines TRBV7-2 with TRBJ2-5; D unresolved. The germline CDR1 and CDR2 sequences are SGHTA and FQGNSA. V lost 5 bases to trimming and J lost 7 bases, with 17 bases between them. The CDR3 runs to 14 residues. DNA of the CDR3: TGTGCCAGCAGCCAGCAGCGAGATGTAGGGACCCAGTACTTC. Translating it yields CASSQQRDVGTQYF.

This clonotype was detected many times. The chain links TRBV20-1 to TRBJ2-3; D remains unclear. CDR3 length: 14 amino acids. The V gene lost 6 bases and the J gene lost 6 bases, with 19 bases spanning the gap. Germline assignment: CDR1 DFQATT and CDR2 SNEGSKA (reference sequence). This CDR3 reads CSAPGTHQADTQYF. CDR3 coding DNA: TGCAGTGCCCCCGGCACCCATCAGGCGGATACGCAGTATTTT.

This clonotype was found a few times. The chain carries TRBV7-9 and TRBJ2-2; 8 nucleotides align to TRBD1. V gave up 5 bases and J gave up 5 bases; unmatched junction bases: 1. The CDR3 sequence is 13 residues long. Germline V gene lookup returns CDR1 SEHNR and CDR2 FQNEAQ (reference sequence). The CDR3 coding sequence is TGTGCCAGCAGCCGGACAGGGACCGGGGAGCTGTTTTTT. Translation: CASSRTGTGELFF.

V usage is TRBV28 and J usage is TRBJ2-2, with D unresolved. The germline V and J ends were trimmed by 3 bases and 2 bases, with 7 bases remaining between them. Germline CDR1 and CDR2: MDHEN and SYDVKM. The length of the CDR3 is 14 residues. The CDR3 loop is CASSLNLNTGELFF. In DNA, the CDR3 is TGTGCCAGCAGTTTGAACCTAAACACCGGGGAGCTGTTTTTT.

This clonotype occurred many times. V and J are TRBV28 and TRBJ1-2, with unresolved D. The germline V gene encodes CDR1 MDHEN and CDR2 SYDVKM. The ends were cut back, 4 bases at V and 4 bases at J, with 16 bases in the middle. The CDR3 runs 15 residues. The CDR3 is CASSSNFFGGYGYTF. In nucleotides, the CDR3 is TGTGCCAGCAGTTCGAATTTTTTCGGAGGCTATGGCTACACCTTC.

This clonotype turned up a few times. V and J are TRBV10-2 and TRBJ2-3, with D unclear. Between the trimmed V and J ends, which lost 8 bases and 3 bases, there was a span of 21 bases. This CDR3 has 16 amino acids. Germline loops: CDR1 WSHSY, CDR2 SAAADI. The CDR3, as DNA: TGCGCCAGCCGTCCGGCAAGTGAAGGATTGACAGATACGCAGTATTTT. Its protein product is CASRPASEGLTDTQYF.

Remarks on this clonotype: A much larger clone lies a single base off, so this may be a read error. The CDR3 coding sequence is TGTGCCAGCAGCCACATAGGTGACCAAGGCTACACCTTC. This translates into CASSHIGDQGYTF. The chain recombines TRBV9 with TRBJ1-2, with D hard to call. Germline CDR1 SGDLS, CDR2 YYNGEE. CDR3 length: 13 amino acids. V gave up 4 bases and J gave up 8 bases, with 15 bases separating them.

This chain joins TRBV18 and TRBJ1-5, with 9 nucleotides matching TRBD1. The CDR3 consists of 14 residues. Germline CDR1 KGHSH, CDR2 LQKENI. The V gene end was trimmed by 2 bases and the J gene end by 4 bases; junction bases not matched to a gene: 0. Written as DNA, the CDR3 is TGTGCCAGCTCACCAGACAGGGGGAATCAGCCCCAGCATTTT. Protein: CASSPDRGNQPQHF.

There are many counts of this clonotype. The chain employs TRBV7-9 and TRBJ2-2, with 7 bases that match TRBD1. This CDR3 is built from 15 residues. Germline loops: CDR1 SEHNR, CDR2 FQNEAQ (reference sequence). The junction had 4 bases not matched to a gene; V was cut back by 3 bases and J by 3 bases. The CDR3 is CASSFRQGDTGELFF. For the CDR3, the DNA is TGTGCCAGCAGCTTTCGGCAGGGGGACACCGGGGAGCTGTTTTTT.

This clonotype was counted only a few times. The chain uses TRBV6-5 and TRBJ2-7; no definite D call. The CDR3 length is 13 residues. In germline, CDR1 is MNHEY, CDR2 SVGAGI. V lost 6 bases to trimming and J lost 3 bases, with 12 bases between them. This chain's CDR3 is CASSPGLGYEQYF. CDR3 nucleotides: TGTGCCAGCAGCCCCGGGCTCGGCTACGAGCAGTACTTC.

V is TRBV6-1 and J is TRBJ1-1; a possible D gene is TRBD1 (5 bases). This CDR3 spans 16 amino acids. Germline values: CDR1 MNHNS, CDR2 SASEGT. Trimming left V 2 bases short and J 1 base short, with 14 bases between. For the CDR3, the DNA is TGTGCCAGCAGTGAATCCACAGGACACGGGAACACTGAAGCTTTCTTT. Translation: CASSESTGHGNTEAFF.

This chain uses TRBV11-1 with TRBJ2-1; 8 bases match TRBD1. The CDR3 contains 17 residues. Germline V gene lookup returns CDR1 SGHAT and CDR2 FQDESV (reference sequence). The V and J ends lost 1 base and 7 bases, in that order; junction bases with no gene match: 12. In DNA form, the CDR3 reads TGTGCCAGCAGCTTAGTACCTCCGGACAGGGTACTGAATGAGCAGTTCTTC. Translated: CASSLVPPDRVLNEQFF.

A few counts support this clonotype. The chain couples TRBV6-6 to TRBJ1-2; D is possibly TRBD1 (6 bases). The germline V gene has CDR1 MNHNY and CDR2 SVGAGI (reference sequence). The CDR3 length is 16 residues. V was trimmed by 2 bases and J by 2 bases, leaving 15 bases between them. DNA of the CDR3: TGTGCCAGCAGTTACCCGGGAGGGGGGCGAAACTATGGCTACACCTTC. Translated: CASSYPGGGRNYGYTF.

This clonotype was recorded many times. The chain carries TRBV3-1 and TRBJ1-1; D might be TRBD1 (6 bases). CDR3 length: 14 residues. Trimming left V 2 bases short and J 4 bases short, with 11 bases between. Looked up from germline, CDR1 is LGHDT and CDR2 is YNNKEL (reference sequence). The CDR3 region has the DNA TGTGCCAGCAGCCAAAAGGGGGGGGTCACTGAAGCTTTCTTT. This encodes CASSQKGGVTEAFF.

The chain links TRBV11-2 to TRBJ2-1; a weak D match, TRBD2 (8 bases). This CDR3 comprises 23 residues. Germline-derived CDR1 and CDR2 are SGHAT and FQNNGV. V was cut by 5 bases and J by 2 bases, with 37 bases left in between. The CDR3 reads CASSPVSRPWGLVGTETYNEQFF. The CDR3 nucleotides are TGTGCCAGCAGCCCCGTTTCGAGGCCGTGGGGACTAGTGGGGACAGAGACCTACAATGAGCAGTTCTTC. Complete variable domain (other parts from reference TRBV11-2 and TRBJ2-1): EAGVAQSPRYKIIEKRQSVAFWCNPISGHATLYWYQQILGQGPKLLIQFQNNGVVDDSQLPKDRFSAERLKGVDSTLKIQPAKLEDSAVYLCASSPVSRPWGLVGTETYNEQFFGPGTRLTVL.

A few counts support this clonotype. The CDR3 sequence: CASSYRQGTTDTQYF. CDR3 DNA sequence: TGCGCCAGCAGCTATAGACAGGGTACCACAGATACGCAGTATTTT. The genes are TRBV5-1 and TRBJ2-3; 7 positions agree with TRBD1. The CDR3 is made up of 15 amino acids. With V trimmed by 3 bases and J by 2 bases, 6 bases remained unmatched. From germline, CDR1 is SGHRS and CDR2 YFSETQ.

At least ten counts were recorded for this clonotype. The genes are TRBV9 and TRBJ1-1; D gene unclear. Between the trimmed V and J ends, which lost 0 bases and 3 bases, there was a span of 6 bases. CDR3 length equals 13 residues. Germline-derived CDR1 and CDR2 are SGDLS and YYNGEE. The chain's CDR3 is CASSVAGHTEAFF. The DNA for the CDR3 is TGTGCCAGCAGCGTAGCCGGGCACACTGAAGCTTTCTTT.

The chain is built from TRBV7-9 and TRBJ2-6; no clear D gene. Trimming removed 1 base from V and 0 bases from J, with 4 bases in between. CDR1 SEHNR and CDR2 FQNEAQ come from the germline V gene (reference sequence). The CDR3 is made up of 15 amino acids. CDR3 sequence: CASSLGSSGANVLTF. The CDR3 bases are TGTGCCAGCAGCTTAGGGTCCTCTGGGGCCAACGTCCTGACTTTC.